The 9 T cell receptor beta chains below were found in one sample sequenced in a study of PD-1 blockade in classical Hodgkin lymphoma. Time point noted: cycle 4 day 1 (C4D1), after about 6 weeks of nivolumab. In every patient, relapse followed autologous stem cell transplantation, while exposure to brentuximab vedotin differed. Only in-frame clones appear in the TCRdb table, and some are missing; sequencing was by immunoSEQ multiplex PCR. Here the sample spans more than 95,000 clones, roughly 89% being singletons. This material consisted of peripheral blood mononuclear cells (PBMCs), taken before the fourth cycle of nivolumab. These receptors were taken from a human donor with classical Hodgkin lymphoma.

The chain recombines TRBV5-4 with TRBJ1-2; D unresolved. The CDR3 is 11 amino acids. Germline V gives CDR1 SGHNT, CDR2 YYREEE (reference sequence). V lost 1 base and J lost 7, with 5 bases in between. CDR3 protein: CASSLWGGYTF. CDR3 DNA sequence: TGTGCCAGCAGCTTGTGGGGTGGCTACACCTTC.

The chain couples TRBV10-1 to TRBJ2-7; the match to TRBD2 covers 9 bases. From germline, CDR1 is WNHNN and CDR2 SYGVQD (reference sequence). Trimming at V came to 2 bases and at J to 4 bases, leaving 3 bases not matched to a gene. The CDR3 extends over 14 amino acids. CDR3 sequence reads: CASSEVSGGYEQYF. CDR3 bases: TGCGCCAGCAGTGAGGTTAGCGGGGGTTACGAGCAGTACTTC.

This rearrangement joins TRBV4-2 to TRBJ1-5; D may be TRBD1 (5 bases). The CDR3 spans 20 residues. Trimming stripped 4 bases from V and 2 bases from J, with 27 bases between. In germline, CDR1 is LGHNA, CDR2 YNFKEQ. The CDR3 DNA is TGTGCCAGCAGCCCCTCATTCCTCGGGCCTCGCAGGGAGGGCAATCAGCCCCAGCATTTT. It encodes CASSPSFLGPRREGNQPQHF.

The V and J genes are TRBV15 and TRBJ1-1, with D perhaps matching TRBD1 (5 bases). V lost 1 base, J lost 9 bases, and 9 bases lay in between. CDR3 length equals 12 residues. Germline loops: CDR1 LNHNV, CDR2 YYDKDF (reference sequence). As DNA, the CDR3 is TGTGCCACCAGCAGAGGGGGGTATAAAGCTTTCTTT. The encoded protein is CATSRGGYKAFF. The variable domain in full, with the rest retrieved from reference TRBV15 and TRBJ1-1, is DAMVIQNPRYQVTQFGKPVTLSCSQTLNHNVMYWYQQKSSQAPKLLFHYYDKDFNNEADTPDNFQSRRPNTSFCFLDIRSPGLGDTAMYLCATSRGGYKAFFGQGTRLTVV.

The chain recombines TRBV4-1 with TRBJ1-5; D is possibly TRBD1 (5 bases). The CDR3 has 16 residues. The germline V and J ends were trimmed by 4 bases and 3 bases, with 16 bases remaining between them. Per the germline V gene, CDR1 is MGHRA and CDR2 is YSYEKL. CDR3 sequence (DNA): TGCGCCAGCAGCCCTATGGGAGGGGTTGCCAATCAGCCCCAGCATTTT. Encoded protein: CASSPMGGVANQPQHF.

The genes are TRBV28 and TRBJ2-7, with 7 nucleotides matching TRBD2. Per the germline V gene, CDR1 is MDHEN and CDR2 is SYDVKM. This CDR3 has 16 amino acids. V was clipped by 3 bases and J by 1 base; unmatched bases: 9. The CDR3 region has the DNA TGTGCCAGCAGTTTTCATACTAGCGTATATTCCTACGAGCAGTACTTC. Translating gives CASSFHTSVYSYEQYF.

The CDR3 here is CASSLGSTYEQYF. The CDR3 DNA reads as TGCGCCAGCAGCTTAGGTTCCACCTACGAGCAGTACTTC. J is TRBJ2-7 and V is TRBV4-1; unclear D gene. The length of the CDR3 is 13 residues. CDR1 MGHRA and CDR2 YSYEKL come from the germline V gene. Trimming took off 5 bases at V and 2 bases at J, with 10 bases between the two ends.

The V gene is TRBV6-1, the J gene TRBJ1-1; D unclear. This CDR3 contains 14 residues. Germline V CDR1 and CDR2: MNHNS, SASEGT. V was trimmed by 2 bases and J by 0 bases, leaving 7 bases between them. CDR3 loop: CASSEHYLNTEAFF. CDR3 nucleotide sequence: TGTGCCAGCAGTGAACATTACCTGAACACTGAAGCTTTCTTT.

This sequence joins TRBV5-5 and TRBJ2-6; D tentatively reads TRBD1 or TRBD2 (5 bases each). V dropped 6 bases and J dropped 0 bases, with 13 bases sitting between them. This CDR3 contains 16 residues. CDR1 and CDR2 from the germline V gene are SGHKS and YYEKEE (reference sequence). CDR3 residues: CASNLFGGSGANVLTF. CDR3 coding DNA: TGTGCCAGCAACCTCTTTGGGGGCTCTGGGGCCAACGTCCTGACTTTC.